Given below is one TCR beta chain in context. The target antigen is unknown. It was with a sample-barcoded 5' primer and a J-beta primer mix that a second PCR of roughly 7 to 12 cycles was run. TCRdb re-analysed the 5' RACE reads in MiXCR, keeping a single row per CDR3 protein. The sample carries about 510,000 distinct CDR3 sequences, approximately 26% recorded once. The data belong to a study of blood T cells in healthy people across ages. Across the whole study: Template switching caught about one barcoded beta molecule for each two T cells. Study-level results: Diversity was estimated from one million T cells, and these estimates were considered underestimates.

Each donor was a healthy Caucasian individual from Russia, aged about 6 to 95. These sequences were also reported in another study, on T cells of mothers and their children. That report notes: Thymic selection, a shaping force on TCR recombination output, acts similarly in related and unrelated pairs.

Sequenced input: blood. The receptor was derived from a boy aged 2-15 years in good health.

The CDR3 DNA sequence: TGCAGTGCTAGTTTATGGAGAGAGACCCAGTACTTC. This codes for CSASLWRETQYF. V and J are TRBV20-1 and TRBJ2-5; D is undetermined. The CDR3 is 12 amino acids. Germline CDR1 and CDR2: DFQATT and SNEGSKA (reference sequence). V shed 3 bases and J shed 4 bases, with 9 bases lying between them.